The 11 T cell receptor beta chains listed next were all sequenced from one sample in a study of cytomegalovirus exposure and HLA in healthy donors. The PCR made use of 60 Vbeta and 13 Jbeta primers. TCRdb's table, derived via immunoSEQ multiplex PCR, lists solely in-frame clones and lacks some. The data hold 190,000 or so clones, with roughly 80% observed a single time. The specimen was PBMCs. These receptors all stem from a woman aged 50 to 60 in good health and CMV-seropositive.

This clone was observed once. In DNA, the CDR3 is TGCGCCAGCAGCTTAGAGACTAGCGCGTACAATGAGCAGTTCTTC. Translation gives CASSLETSAYNEQFF. The chain is built from TRBV5-1 and TRBJ2-1; 8 bases fit TRBD2. Per the germline V gene, CDR1 is SGHRS and CDR2 is YFSETQ. The CDR3 covers 15 residues. V was pared by 2 bases and J by 4 bases, with 5 bases of the junction left unmatched.

This clone was seen just once. At one of its ends the junction is not consistent with the germline gene, which may arise from a read error. CDR3 amino acids: CASSSTTGGPGANGLTF. CDR3 DNA: TGTGCCAGCAGCTCGACCACAGGGGGCCCTGGGGCCAACGGCCTGACTTTC. The chain combines TRBV5-4 with TRBJ2-6, with TRBD1 matching 9 bases. This CDR3 contains 17 residues. Germline V lookup: CDR1 SGHNT, CDR2 YYREEE (reference sequence).

This sequence joins TRBV10-3 and TRBJ2-1; 10 positions agree with TRBD2. This CDR3 is 15 amino acids long. Germline V gene lookup returns CDR1 ENHRY and CDR2 SYGVKD. V was pared by 5 bases and J by 4 bases, with 5 bases of the junction left unmatched. The CDR3 bases are TGTGCCATCAGTCCTAGCGGGGGCCGATACAATGAGCAGTTCTTC. Protein product: CAISPSGGRYNEQFF.

V and J are TRBV5-6 and TRBJ2-3; 7 bases agree with TRBD1. The CDR3 has 16 amino acids. Germline values: CDR1 SGHDT, CDR2 YYEEEE. The V gene end was trimmed by 1 base and the J gene end by 2 bases; junction bases not matched to a gene: 7. As DNA, the CDR3 is TGTGCCAGCAGCTTGACGGGACAGACTTCCACAGATACGCAGTATTTT. Residues: CASSLTGQTSTDTQYF.

The chain recombines TRBV7-2 with TRBJ2-7, with 9 bases fitting TRBD1. This CDR3 region has 19 residues. The V gene end was trimmed by 4 bases and the J gene end by 0 bases; junction bases not matched to a gene: 16. Per germline, CDR1 SGHTA and CDR2 FQGNSA. This CDR3 is CASSSSGDRVGSGSYEQYF. CDR3 in DNA: TGTGCCAGCAGCTCCTCAGGGGACAGGGTCGGTTCGGGCTCCTACGAGCAGTACTTC. Complete variable domain (other parts from reference TRBV7-2 and TRBJ2-7): GAGVSQSPSNKVTEKGKDVELRCDPISGHTALYWYRQSLGQGLEFLIYFQGNSAPDKSGLPSDRFSAERTGGSVSTLTIQRTQQEDSAVYLCASSSSGDRVGSGSYEQYFGPGTRLTVT.

CDR3 coding DNA: TGTGCCAGCAGCTTGGGACTACTGCCGGGCGCAGAAAGCGCAGATACGCAGTATTTT. It specifies CASSLGLLPGAESADTQYF. The V call is TRBV7-2, the J call TRBJ2-3; 7 nucleotides align to TRBD2. Unmatched junction bases numbered 19, after V lost 3 bases and J lost 4 bases. Germline values: CDR1 SGHTA, CDR2 FQGNSA. The CDR3 is 19 residues long.

The genes are TRBV19 and TRBJ1-3; D ambiguous. CDR3 size: 16 residues. The germline V gene has CDR1 LNHDA and CDR2 SQIVND (reference sequence). With 5 bases removed from V and 2 bases from J, the gap between germline ends came to 16 bases. CDR3 bases: TGTGCCAGTAGTGTAACTAAGTTCTCGGCTGGAAACACCATATATTTT. Protein product: CASSVTKFSAGNTIYF.

This clone was seen more than once but under ten times. V usage is TRBV15 and J usage is TRBJ1-3, with 8 nucleotides matching TRBD1. The germline CDR1 and CDR2 sequences are LNHNV and YYDKDF (reference sequence). The CDR3 has 16 residues. Trimming cost V 5 bases and J 0 bases; bases outside gene matches: 6. The CDR3 bases are TGTGCCACCAGCGGGGCAGGGGGCCGCTCTGGAAACACCATATATTTT. As protein: CATSGAGGRSGNTIYF.

CDR3 sequence reads: CASSSGTSGGYLETQYF. Written as DNA, the CDR3 is TGTGCCAGCAGCTCGGGGACTAGCGGGGGGTATCTAGAGACCCAGTACTTC. The gene calls are TRBV7-2 and TRBJ2-5; 15 positions agree with TRBD2. The J segment lost 4 bases and the V segment lost 4 bases, leaving 7 bases of the junction unmatched. CDR1 and CDR2 from the germline V gene are SGHTA and FQGNSA. This CDR3 has 17 residues.

V gene TRBV7-9 combines with J gene TRBJ2-7, with a weak D call TRBD1 (6 bases). The CDR3 contains 14 residues. Germline V gene lookup returns CDR1 SEHNR and CDR2 FQNEAQ (reference sequence). Trimming removed 4 bases at V and 0 bases at J, with 10 bases between. The CDR3 nucleotides read TGTGCCAGCAGCTCCGGACAGCACTCCTACGAGCAGTACTTC. It codes for CASSSGQHSYEQYF.

The chain couples TRBV28 to TRBJ2-7; 11 bases agree with TRBD2. With V trimmed by 10 bases and J by 2 bases, 7 bases remained unmatched. Germline values: CDR1 MDHEN, CDR2 SYDVKM. The CDR3 loop spans 14 amino acids. The CDR3 protein is CATSSGGPTYEQYF. The DNA of the CDR3 is TGTGCCACTTCTAGCGGGGGGCCGACCTACGAGCAGTACTTC.